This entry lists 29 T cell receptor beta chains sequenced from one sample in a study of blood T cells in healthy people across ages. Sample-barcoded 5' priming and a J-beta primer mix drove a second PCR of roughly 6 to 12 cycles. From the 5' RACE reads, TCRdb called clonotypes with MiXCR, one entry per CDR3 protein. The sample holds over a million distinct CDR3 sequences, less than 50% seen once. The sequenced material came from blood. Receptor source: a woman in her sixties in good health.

CDR3 in amino acids: CASSIRGNYGYTF. CDR3 bases: TGTGCCAGCAGTATCAGGGGGAACTATGGCTACACCTTC. The chain employs TRBV28 and TRBJ1-2; TRBD1 matches 7 bases. V gave up 5 bases and J gave up 2 bases; unmatched junction bases: 2. The CDR3 contains 13 residues. In germline, CDR1 is MDHEN, CDR2 SYDVKM.

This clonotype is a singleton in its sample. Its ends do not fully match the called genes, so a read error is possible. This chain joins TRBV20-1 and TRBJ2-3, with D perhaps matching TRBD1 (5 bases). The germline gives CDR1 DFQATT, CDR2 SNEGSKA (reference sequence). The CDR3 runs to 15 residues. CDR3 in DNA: TGCAGTGCTAGTCCCCGATCGGACGGCACAGGTACGCAGTATTTT. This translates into CSASPRSDGTGTQYF.

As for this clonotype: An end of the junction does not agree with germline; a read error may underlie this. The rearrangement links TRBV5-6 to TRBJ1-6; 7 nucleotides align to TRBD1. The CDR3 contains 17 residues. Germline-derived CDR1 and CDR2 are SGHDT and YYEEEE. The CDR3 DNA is TGCGCCAGCAGTGCTTACGACAGGGAAGTTTCTAATTCACCCCTCCACTTT. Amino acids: CASSAYDREVSNSPLHF.

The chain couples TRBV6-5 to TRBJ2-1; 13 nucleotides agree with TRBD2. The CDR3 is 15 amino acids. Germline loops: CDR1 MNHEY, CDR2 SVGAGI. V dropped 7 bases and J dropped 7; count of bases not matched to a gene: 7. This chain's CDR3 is CASTQLAGGQNEQFF. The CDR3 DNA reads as TGTGCCAGCACTCAACTAGCGGGAGGGCAAAATGAGCAGTTCTTC.

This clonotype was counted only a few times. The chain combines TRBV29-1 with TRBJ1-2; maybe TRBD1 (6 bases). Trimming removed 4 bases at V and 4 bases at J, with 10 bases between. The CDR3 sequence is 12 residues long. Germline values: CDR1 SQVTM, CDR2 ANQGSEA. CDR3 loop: CSVGPTGYGYTF. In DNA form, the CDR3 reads TGCAGCGTTGGTCCGACAGGCTATGGCTACACCTTC.

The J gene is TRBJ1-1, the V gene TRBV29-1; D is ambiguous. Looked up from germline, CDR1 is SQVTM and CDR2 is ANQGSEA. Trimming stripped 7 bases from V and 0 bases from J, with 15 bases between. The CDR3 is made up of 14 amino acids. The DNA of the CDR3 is TGCAGCGCCCACCCGGCACAGCTGAACACTGAAGCTTTCTTT. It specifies CSAHPAQLNTEAFF.

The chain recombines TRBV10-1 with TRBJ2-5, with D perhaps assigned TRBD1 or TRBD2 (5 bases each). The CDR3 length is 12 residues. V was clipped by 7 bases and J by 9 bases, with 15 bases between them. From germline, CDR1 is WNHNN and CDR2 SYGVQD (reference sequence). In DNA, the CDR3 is TGCGCCAGCAATCCACCCTTGGGGGCCCAGTACTTC. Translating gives CASNPPLGAQYF.

Here the CDR3 reads CASNFPGGVQETQYF. The CDR3 DNA is TGCGCCAGCAACTTCCCAGGGGGGGTCCAAGAGACCCAGTACTTC. The chain uses TRBV5-1 and TRBJ2-5; possibly TRBD1 or TRBD2 for D (7 bases each). Germline V gives CDR1 SGHRS, CDR2 YFSETQ. The V and J ends lost 6 bases and 1 base respectively, with 16 bases between them. The CDR3 loop spans 15 amino acids. The complete variable domain, with remaining parts taken from reference TRBV5-1 and TRBJ2-5, reads KAGVTQTPRYLIKTRGQQVTLSCSPISGHRSVSWYQQTPGQGLQFLFEYFSETQRNKGNFPGRFSGRQFSNSRSEMNVSTLELGDSALYLCASNFPGGVQETQYFGPGTRLLVL.

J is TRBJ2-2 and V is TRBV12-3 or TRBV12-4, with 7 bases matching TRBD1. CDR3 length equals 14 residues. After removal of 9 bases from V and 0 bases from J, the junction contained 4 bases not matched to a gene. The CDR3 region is CASGDRPNTGELFF. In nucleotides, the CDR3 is TGTGCCAGTGGGGACAGACCGAACACCGGGGAGCTGTTTTTT.

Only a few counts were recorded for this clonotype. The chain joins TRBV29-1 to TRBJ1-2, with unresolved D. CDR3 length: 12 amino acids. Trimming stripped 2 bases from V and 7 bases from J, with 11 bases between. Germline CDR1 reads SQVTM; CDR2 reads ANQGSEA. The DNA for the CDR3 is TGCAGCGTTGAAATAGGACGGATTGGCTACACCTTC. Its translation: CSVEIGRIGYTF.

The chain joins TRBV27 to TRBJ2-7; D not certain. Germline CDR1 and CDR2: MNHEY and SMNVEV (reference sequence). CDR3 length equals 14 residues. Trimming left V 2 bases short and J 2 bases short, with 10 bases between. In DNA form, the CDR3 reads TGTGCCAGCAGTTTACTGACTGGAGCCTACGAGCAGTACTTC. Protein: CASSLLTGAYEQYF.

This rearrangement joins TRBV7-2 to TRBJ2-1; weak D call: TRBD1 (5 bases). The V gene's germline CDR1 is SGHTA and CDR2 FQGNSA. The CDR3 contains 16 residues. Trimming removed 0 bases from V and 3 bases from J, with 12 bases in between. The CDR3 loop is CASSLAQATYYNEQFF. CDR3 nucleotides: TGTGCCAGCAGCTTAGCACAGGCAACTTACTACAATGAGCAGTTCTTC.

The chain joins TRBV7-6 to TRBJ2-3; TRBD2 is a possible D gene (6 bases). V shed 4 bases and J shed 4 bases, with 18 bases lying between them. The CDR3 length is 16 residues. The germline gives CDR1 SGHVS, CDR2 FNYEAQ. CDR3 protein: CASSSPVWGRSDTQYF. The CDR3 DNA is TGTGCCAGCAGCTCCCCGGTTTGGGGGAGGTCAGATACGCAGTATTTT. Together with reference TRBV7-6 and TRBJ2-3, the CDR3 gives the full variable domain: GAGVSQSPRYKVTKRGQDVALRCDPISGHVSLYWYRQALGQGPEFLTYFNYEAQQDKSGLPNDRFSAERPEGSISTLTIQRTEQRDSAMYRCASSSPVWGRSDTQYFGPGTRLTVL.

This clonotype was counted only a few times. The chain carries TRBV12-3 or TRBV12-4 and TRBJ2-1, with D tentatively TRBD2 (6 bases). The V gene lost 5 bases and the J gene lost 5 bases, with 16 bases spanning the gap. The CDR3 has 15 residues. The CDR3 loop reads CASSPTGGAHNEQFF. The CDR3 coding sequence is TGTGCCAGCAGTCCCACGGGCGGGGCACACAATGAGCAGTTCTTC.

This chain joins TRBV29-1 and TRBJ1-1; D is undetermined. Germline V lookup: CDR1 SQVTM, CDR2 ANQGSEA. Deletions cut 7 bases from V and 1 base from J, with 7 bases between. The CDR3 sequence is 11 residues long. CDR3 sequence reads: CSAVENTEAFF. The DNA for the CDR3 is TGCAGCGCCGTGGAGAACACTGAAGCTTTCTTT. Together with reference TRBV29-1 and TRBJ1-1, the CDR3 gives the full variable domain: SAVISQKPSRDICQRGTSLTIQCQVDSQVTMMFWYRQQPGQSLTLIATANQGSEATYESGFVIDKFPISRPNLTFSTLTVSNMSPEDSSIYLCSAVENTEAFFGQGTRLTVV.

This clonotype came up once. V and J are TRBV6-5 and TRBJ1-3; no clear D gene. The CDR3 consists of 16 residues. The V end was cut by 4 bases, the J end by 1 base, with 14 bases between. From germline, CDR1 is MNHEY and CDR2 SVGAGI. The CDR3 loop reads CASSSPTRDSGNTIYF. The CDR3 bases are TGTGCCAGCAGTTCCCCGACACGCGATTCTGGAAACACCATATATTTT.

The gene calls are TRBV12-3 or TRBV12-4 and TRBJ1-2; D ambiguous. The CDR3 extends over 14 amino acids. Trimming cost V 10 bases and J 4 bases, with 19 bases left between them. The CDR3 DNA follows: TGTGCCACCTTCGATCGGAACTTTGGCTATGGCTACACCTTC. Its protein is CATFDRNFGYGYTF.

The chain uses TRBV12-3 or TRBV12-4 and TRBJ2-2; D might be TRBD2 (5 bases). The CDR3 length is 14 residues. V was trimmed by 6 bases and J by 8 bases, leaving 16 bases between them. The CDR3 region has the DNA TGTGCCAGCAGACCCTTAGCGAGCTTGGGGGAGCTGTTTTTT. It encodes CASRPLASLGELFF.

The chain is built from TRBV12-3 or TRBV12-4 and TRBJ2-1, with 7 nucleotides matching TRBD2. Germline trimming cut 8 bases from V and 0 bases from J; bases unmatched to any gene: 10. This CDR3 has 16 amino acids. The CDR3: CASRLGLQSSYNEQFF. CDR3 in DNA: TGTGCCAGCCGGTTGGGACTACAGAGCTCCTACAATGAGCAGTTCTTC.

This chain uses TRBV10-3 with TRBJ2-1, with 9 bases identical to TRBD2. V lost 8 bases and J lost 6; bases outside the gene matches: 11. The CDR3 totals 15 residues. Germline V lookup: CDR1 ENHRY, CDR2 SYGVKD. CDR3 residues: CAILRWREGPNEQFF. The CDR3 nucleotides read TGTGCCATCCTACGGTGGCGGGAGGGCCCCAATGAGCAGTTCTTC.

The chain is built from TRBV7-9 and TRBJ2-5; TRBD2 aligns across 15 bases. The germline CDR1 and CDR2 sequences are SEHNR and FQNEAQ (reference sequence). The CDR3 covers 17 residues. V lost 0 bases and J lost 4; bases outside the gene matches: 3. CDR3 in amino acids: CASSLAWTSGRGETQYF. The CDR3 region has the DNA TGTGCCAGCAGCTTAGCCTGGACTAGCGGGAGGGGAGAGACCCAGTACTTC.

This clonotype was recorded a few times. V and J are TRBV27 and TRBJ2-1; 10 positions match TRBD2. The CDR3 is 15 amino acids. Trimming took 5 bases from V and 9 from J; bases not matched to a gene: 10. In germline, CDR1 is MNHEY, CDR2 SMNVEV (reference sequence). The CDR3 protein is CASSILAGPGSEQFF. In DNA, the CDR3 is TGTGCCAGCAGTATACTAGCGGGGCCCGGCAGTGAGCAGTTCTTC.

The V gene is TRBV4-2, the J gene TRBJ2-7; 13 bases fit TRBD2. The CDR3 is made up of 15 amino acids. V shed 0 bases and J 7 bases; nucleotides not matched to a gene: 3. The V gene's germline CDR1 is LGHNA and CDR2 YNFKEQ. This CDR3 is CASSQDTSGRGEQYF. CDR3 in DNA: TGTGCCAGCAGCCAAGATACTAGCGGGAGGGGTGAGCAGTACTTC.

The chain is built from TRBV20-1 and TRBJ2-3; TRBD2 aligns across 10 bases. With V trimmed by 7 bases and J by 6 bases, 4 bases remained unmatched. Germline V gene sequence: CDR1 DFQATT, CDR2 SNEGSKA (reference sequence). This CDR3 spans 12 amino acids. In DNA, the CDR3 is TGCAGTGGCCGAGCGGGAGGGGATACGCAGTATTTT. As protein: CSGRAGGDTQYF.

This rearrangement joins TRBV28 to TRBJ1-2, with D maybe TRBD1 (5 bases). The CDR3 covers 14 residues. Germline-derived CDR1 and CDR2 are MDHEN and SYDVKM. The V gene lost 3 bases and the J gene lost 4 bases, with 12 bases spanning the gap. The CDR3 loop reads CASSFGTGTYGYTF. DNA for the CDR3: TGTGCCAGCAGTTTCGGCACAGGTACCTATGGCTACACCTTC.

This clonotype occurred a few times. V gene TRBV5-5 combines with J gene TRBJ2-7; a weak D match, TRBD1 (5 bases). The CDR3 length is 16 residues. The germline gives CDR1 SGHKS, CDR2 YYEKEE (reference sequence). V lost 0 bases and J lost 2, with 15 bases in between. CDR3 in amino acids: CASSLEQGTEPYEQYF. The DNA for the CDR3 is TGTGCCAGCAGCTTGGAGCAGGGTACCGAGCCCTACGAGCAGTACTTC. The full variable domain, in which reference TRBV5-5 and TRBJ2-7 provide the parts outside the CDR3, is DAGVTQSPTHLIKTRGQQVTLRCSPISGHKSVSWYQQVLGQGPQFIFQYYEKEERGRGNFPDRFSARQFPNYSSELNVNALLLGDSALYLCASSLEQGTEPYEQYFGPGTRLTVT.

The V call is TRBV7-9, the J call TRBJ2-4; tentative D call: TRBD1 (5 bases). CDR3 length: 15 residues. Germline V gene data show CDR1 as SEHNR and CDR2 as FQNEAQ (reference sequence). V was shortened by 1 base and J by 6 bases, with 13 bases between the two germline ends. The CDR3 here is CASSLVGQGGNIQYF. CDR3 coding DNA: TGTGCCAGCAGCTTAGTCGGCCAGGGTGGAAACATTCAGTACTTC. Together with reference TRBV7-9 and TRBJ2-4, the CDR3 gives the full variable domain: DTGVSQNPRHKITKRGQNVTFRCDPISEHNRLYWYRQTLGQGPEFLTYFQNEAQLEKSRLLSDRFSAERPKGSFSTLEIQRTEQGDSAMYLCASSLVGQGGNIQYFGAGTRLSVL.

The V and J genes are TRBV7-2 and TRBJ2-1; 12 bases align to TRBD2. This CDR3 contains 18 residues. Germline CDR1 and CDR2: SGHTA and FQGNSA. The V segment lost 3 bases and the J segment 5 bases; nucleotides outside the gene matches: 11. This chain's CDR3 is CASSFGLAGSYLHNEQFF. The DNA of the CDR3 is TGTGCCAGCAGCTTCGGACTAGCGGGATCCTACCTTCACAATGAGCAGTTCTTC.

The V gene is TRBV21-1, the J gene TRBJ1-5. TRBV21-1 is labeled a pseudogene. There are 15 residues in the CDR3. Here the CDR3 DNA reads TGTGCCAGCAGCCCAAAGGCGGGGAGCAGCCAGCCCCAGCATTTT. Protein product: CASSPKAGSSQPQHF.